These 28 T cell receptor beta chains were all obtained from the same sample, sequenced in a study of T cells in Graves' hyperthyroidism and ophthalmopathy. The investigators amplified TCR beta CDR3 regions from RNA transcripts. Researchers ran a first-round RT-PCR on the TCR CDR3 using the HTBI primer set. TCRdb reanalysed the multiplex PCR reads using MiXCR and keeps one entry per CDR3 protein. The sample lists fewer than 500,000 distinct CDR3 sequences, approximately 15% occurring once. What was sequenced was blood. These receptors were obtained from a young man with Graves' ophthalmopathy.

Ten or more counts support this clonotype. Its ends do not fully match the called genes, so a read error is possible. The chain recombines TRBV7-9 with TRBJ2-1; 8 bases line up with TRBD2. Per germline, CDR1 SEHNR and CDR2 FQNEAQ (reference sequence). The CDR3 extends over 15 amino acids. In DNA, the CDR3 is TGTGCCAGTAGCTCCGGGACTAGTTCCTACAATGAGCAGTTCTTC. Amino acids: CASSSGTSSYNEQFF.

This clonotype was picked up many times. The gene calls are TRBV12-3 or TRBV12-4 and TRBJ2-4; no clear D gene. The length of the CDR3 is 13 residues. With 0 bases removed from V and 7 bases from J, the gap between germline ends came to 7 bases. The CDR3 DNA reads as TGTGCCAGCAGTTTAGCGTCCCCCAACATTCAGTACTTC. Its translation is CASSLASPNIQYF.

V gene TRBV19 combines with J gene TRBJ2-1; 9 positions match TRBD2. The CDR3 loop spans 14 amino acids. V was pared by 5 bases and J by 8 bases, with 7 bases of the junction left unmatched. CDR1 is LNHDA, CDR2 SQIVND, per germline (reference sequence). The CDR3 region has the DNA TGTGCCAGTAGTGTGGGACTAGCTCTAGATGAGCAGTTCTTC. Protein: CASSVGLALDEQFF.

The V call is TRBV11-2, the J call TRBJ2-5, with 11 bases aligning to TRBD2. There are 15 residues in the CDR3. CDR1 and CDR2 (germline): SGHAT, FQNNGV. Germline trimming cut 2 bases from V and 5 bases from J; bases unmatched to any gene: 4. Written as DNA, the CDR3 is TGTGCCAGCAGCTTACTAGCGGGAGGAATGGAGACCCAGTACTTC. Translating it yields CASSLLAGGMETQYF.

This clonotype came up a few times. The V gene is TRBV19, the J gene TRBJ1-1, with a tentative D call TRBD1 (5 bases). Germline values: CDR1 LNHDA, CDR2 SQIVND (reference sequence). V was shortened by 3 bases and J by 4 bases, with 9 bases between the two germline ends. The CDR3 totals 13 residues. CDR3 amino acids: CASSIRGSTEAFF. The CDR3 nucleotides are TGTGCCAGTAGTATTCGGGGGTCCACTGAAGCTTTCTTT.

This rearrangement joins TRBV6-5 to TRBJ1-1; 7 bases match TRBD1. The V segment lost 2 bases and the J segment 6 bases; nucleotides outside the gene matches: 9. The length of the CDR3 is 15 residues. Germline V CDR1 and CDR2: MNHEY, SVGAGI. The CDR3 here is CASSYPGGQVAEAFF. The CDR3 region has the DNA TGTGCCAGCAGTTACCCAGGAGGACAGGTGGCTGAAGCTTTCTTT.

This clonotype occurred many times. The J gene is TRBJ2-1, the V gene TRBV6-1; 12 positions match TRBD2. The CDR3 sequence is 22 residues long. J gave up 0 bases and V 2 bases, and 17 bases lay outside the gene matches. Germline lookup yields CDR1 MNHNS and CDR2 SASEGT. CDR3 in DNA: TGTGCCAGCAGTGAAAATGGGTTTAGAGGACTAGCGGGAATTGGCTCCTACAATGAGCAGTTCTTC. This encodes CASSENGFRGLAGIGSYNEQFF.

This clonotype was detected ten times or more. The CDR3 region is CASSPGTEGREQFF. The CDR3 coding sequence is TGTGCCAGCAGCCCAGGGACTGAAGGGAGGGAGCAGTTCTTC. The chain joins TRBV13 to TRBJ2-1, with D possibly matching TRBD2 (6 bases). The CDR3 consists of 14 residues. Trimming cost V 5 bases and J 10 bases, with 18 bases left between them. CDR1 is PRHDT and CDR2 is FYEKMQ in the germline V gene (reference sequence).

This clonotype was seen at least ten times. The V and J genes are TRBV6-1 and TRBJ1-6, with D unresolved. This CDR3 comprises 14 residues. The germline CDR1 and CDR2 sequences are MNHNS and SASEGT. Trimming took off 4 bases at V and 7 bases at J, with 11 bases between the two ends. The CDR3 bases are TGTGCCAGCAGTGGATTTTCTGACAATTCACCCCTCCACTTT. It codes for CASSGFSDNSPLHF.

CDR3 protein: CASSPKRGPEKLFF. The CDR3 nucleotides are TGTGCCAGCAGCCCCAAAAGGGGCCCCGAAAAACTGTTTTTT. The rearrangement uses TRBV7-8 and TRBJ1-4; maybe TRBD1 (5 bases). Looked up from germline, CDR1 is SGHVS and CDR2 is FQNEAQ. The CDR3 runs 14 residues. The V end was cut by 5 bases, the J end by 8 bases, with 15 bases between.

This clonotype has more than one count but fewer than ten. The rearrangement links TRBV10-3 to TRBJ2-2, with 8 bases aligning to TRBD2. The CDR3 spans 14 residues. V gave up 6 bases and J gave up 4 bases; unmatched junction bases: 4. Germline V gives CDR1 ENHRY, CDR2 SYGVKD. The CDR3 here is CAIRAGVGTGELFF. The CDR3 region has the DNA TGTGCCATCAGAGCGGGAGTGGGCACCGGGGAGCTGTTTTTT.

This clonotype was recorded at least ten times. The CDR3 here is CASSLADTTLGYEQYF. The DNA for the CDR3 is TGTGCCAGCAGCTTAGCGGACACCACTCTTGGTTACGAGCAGTACTTC. The genes are TRBV7-9 and TRBJ2-7; D possibly corresponds to TRBD1 (5 bases). V was clipped by 0 bases and J by 4 bases, with 16 bases between them. Per germline, CDR1 SEHNR and CDR2 FQNEAQ (reference sequence). CDR3 size: 16 residues. The whole variable domain, remainder taken from reference TRBV7-9 and TRBJ2-7, is DTGVSQNPRHKITKRGQNVTFRCDPISEHNRLYWYRQTLGQGPEFLTYFQNEAQLEKSRLLSDRFSAERPKGSFSTLEIQRTEQGDSAMYLCASSLADTTLGYEQYFGPGTRLTVT.

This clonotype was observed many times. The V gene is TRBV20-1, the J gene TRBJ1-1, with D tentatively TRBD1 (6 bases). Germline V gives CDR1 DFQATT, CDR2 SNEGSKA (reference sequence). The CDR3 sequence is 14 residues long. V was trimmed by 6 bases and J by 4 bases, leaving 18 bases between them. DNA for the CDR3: TGCAGTGCGCGCAGGGGAGGGGCAGTCACTGAAGCTTTCTTT. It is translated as CSARRGGAVTEAFF.

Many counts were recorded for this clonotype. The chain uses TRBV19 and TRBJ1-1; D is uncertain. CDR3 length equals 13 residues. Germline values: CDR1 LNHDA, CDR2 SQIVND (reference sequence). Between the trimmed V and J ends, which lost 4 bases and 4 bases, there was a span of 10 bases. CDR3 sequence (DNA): TGTGCCAGTAGTACGGTGCCGCGCACTGAAGCTTTCTTT. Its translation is CASSTVPRTEAFF.

The CDR3 DNA is TGTGCCAGTAGTATCGGTTGGGGCTATGGCTACACCTTC. The encoded protein is CASSIGWGYGYTF. The V gene is TRBV19, the J gene TRBJ1-2; D uncertain. This CDR3 spans 13 amino acids. V lost 3 bases to trimming and J lost 4 bases, with 9 bases between them. Germline assignment: CDR1 LNHDA and CDR2 SQIVND (reference sequence).

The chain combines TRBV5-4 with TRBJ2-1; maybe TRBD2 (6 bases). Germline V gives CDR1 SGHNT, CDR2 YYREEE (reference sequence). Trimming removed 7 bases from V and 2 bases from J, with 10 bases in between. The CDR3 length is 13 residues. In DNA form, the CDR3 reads TGTGCCAGCCGCATAGCGGCCTACAATGAGCAGTTCTTC. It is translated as CASRIAAYNEQFF.

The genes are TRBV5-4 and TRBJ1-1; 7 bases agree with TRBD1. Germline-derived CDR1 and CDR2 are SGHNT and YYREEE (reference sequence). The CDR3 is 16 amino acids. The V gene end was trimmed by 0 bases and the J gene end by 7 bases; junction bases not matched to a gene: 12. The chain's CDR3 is CASSLELGQHLGEAFF. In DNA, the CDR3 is TGTGCCAGCAGCTTGGAATTGGGACAGCATTTGGGTGAAGCTTTCTTT.

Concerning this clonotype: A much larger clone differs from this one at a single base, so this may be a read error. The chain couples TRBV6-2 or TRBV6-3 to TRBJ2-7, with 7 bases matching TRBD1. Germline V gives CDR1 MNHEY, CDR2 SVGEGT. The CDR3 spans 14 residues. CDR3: CASSYGTDSYGQYF. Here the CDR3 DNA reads TGTGCCAGCAGTTACGGGACAGACTCCTACGGGCAGTACTTC.

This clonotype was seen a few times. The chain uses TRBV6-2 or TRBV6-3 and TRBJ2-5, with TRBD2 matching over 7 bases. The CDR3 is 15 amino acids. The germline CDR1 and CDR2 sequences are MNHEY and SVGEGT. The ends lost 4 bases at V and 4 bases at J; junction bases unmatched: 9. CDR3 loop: CASSSASGDGETQYF. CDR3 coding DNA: TGTGCCAGCAGTTCTGCGAGCGGGGATGGAGAGACCCAGTACTTC.

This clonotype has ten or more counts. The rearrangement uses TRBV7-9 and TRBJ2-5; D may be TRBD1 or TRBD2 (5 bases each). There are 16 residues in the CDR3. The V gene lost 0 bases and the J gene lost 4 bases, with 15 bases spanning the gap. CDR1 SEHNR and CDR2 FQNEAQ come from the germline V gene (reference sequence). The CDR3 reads CASSLAGRAGGETQYF. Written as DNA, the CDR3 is TGTGCCAGCAGCTTAGCGGGAAGGGCTGGGGGAGAGACCCAGTACTTC.

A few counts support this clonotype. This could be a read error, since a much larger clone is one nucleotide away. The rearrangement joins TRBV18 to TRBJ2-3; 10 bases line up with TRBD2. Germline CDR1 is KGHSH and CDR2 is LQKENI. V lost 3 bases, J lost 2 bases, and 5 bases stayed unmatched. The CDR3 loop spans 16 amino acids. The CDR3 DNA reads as TGTGCCAGCTCACCCTTAGCGGGGGGTGCCACAGATACGCAGTATTTT. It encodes CASSPLAGGATDTQYF.

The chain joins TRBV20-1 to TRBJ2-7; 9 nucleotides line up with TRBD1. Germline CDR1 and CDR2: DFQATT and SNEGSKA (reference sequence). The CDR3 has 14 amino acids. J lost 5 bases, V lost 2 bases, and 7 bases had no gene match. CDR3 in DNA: TGCAGTGCTAGACGGACAGGGGATACGAACGAGCAGTACTTC. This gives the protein CSARRTGDTNEQYF.

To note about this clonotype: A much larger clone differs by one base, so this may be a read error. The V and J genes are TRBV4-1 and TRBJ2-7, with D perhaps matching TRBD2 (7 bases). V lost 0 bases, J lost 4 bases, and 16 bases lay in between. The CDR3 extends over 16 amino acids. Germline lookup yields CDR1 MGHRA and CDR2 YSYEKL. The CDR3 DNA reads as TGCGCCAGCAGCCAAGAGACTAGCAGGGGACGGTACGAGCAGTACTTC. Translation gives CASSQETSRGRYEQYF.

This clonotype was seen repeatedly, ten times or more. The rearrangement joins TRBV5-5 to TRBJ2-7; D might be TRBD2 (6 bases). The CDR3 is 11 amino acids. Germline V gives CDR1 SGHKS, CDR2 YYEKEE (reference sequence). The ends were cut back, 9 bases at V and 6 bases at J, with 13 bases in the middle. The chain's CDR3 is CATPPGVEQYF. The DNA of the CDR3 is TGTGCCACCCCCCCGGGGGTCGAGCAGTACTTC.

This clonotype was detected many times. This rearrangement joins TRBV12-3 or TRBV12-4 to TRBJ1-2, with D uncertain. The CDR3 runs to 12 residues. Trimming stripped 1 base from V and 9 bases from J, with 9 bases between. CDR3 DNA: TGTGCCAGCAGTTTAGGTCCGTTGAGCTACACCTTC. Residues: CASSLGPLSYTF.

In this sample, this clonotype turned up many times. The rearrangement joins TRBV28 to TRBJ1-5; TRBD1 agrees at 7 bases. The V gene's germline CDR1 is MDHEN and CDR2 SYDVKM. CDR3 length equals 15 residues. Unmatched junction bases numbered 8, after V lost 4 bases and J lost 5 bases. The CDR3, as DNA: TGTGCCAGCAGTTACCTGGACAGGAGAGATCAGCCCCAGCATTTT. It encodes CASSYLDRRDQPQHF.

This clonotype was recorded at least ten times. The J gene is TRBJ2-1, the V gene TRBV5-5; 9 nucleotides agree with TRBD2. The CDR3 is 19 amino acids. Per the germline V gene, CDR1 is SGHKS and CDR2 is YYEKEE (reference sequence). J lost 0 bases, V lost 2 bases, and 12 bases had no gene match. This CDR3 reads CASSFRIAGALSSYNEQFF. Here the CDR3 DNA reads TGTGCCAGCAGCTTTAGAATAGCGGGGGCCCTGAGCTCCTACAATGAGCAGTTCTTC.

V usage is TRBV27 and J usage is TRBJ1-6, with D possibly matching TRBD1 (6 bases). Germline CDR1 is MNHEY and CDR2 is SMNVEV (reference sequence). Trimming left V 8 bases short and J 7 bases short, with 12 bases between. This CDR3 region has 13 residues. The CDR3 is CASWGHFNSPLHF. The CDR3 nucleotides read TGTGCCAGCTGGGGACATTTCAATTCACCCCTCCACTTT.